Listed here is a single T cell receptor beta chain. Its target is unknown. This table comes from immunoSEQ multiplex PCR, and its TCRdb copy is limited to in-frame clones, with some not included. The sample includes some 110,000 clones, about 87% of them seen just once. The data were taken from a study of cytomegalovirus exposure and HLA in healthy donors. General observations from the study: The classifier reportedly diagnosed cytomegalovirus status with high sensitivity and specificity.

This CDR3 spans 13 amino acids. V gave up 6 bases and J gave up 5 bases; unmatched junction bases: 6. From germline, CDR1 is ENHRY and CDR2 SYGVKD. This sequence was found in a woman under 30 in good health and CMV-seropositive. Material: PBMCs. The rearrangement uses TRBV10-3 and TRBJ2-5; 7 bases line up with TRBD2. This CDR3 is CAISGGSGETQYF. The CDR3 nucleotides read TGTGCCATCAGCGGGGGGAGCGGGGAGACCCAGTACTTC.